These 19 T cell receptor beta chains originate from one sample sequenced in a study of CD4+ T cells in melanoma. Here immunoSEQ multiplex PCR was the method, and the copy in TCRdb shows in-frame clones only, minus some. Here the sample spans about 110,000 clones, 92% being singletons. Sequencing was carried out using peripheral blood. The receptors shown here come from a human donor with melanoma.

The chain recombines TRBV7-8 with TRBJ2-3, with 10 bases identical to TRBD2. Germline CDR1 SGHVS, CDR2 FQNEAQ. J lost 3 bases, V lost 3 bases, and 6 bases had no gene match. This CDR3 comprises 16 residues. CDR3 bases: TGTGCCAGCAGCTTGGGAGCGGGAGGGAGGACAGATACGCAGTATTTT. The encoded protein is CASSLGAGGRTDTQYF.

This chain joins TRBV19 and TRBJ1-5; TRBD1 might be the D (5 bases). Germline V gene lookup returns CDR1 LNHDA and CDR2 SQIVND (reference sequence). This CDR3 spans 16 amino acids. With 4 bases removed from V and 2 bases from J, the gap between germline ends came to 15 bases. The CDR3 loop reads CASSTKSGRRNQPQHF. CDR3 DNA sequence: TGTGCCAGTAGTACCAAATCAGGGAGGCGCAATCAGCCCCAGCATTTT.

The V call is TRBV7-2, the J call TRBJ2-7; D unresolved. Trimming shortened V by 5 bases and J by 3 bases, and 11 bases separated the two germline ends. The CDR3 length is 13 residues. Germline V gene sequence: CDR1 SGHTA, CDR2 FQGNSA. The CDR3 reads CASSPYTRYEQYF. The CDR3 DNA reads as TGTGCCAGCAGCCCGTACACTCGCTACGAGCAGTACTTC.

V and J are TRBV19 and TRBJ2-7; TRBD1 agrees at 9 bases. From germline, CDR1 is LNHDA and CDR2 SQIVND (reference sequence). V was clipped by 0 bases and J by 6 bases; unmatched bases: 0. CDR3 length: 13 residues. This CDR3 reads CASSIEDRGEQYF. The CDR3 DNA sequence: TGTGCCAGTAGTATAGAGGACAGGGGCGAGCAGTACTTC.

The chain recombines TRBV2 with TRBJ2-5; TRBD1 aligns across 8 bases. The V gene end was trimmed by 6 bases and the J gene end by 5 bases; junction bases not matched to a gene: 2. The CDR3 sequence is 12 residues long. Germline V CDR1 and CDR2: SNHLY, FYNNEI. CDR3 protein: CASRRQGETQYF. DNA of the CDR3: TGTGCCAGCAGACGACAGGGGGAGACCCAGTACTTC. Using reference TRBV2 and TRBJ2-5 for the parts outside the CDR3, the full variable domain is EPEVTQTPSHQVTQMGQEVILRCVPISNHLYFYWYRQILGQKVEFLVSFYNNEISEKSEIFDDQFSVERPDGSNFTLKIRSTKLEDSAMYFCASRRQGETQYFGPGTRLLVL.

CDR3 region: CASTEDGSYNEQFF. DNA of the CDR3: TGCGCCAGCACGGAAGACGGATCCTACAATGAGCAGTTCTTC. V usage is TRBV5-1 and J usage is TRBJ2-1; D not certain. Germline-derived CDR1 and CDR2 are SGHRS and YFSETQ. Trimming cost V 6 bases and J 1 base, with 11 bases left between them. The length of the CDR3 is 14 residues.

CDR3 amino acids: CASTPFRRSYTDTQYF. The CDR3 coding sequence is TGTGCCAGCACCCCCTTCCGGCGATCCTACACAGATACGCAGTATTTT. The chain has TRBV11-2 and TRBJ2-3; the D is unclear. Trimming removed 7 bases from V and 2 bases from J, with 19 bases in between. The CDR3 is 16 residues long. The germline gives CDR1 SGHAT, CDR2 FQNNGV.

The rearrangement uses TRBV7-2 and TRBJ2-7, with 8 positions matching TRBD1. Trimming cost V 4 bases and J 2 bases; bases outside gene matches: 10. Germline lookup yields CDR1 SGHTA and CDR2 FQGNSA. The CDR3 extends over 16 amino acids. The CDR3 nucleotides are TGTGCCAGCAGCTCCCCGCGACAGGGGAGCCCCTACGAGCAGTACTTC. Its translation is CASSSPRQGSPYEQYF.

For the CDR3, the DNA is TGTGCCAGCAGCCAACACCCAGGGGGCGGCCAGCCCCAGCATTTT. Translated: CASSQHPGGGQPQHF. The chain employs TRBV4-2 and TRBJ1-5; TRBD1 aligns across 8 bases. There are 15 residues in the CDR3. J lost 7 bases, V lost 2 bases, and 7 bases had no gene match. The germline V gene has CDR1 LGHNA and CDR2 YNFKEQ.

V gene TRBV30 combines with J gene TRBJ1-5; the D is unclear. The germline gives CDR1 GTSNPN, CDR2 SVGIG (reference sequence). V was clipped by 2 bases and J by 7 bases, with 9 bases between them. The CDR3 runs 12 residues. CDR3 protein: CAWSISGQPQHF. The CDR3 DNA reads TGTGCCTGGAGTATCAGTGGGCAGCCCCAGCATTTT.

The V call is TRBV14, the J call TRBJ2-2; D is undetermined. The CDR3 consists of 16 residues. Trimming removed 2 bases from V and 0 bases from J, with 10 bases in between. In germline, CDR1 is SGHDN, CDR2 FVKESK. This CDR3 is CASSQLYLANTGELFF. CDR3 sequence (DNA): TGTGCCAGCAGCCAATTATACCTAGCGAACACCGGGGAGCTGTTTTTT.

This clone was detected only once. V usage is TRBV7-3 and J usage is TRBJ2-2; TRBD1 aligns across 10 bases. The CDR3 has 18 residues. Trimming at V came to 6 bases and at J to 7 bases, leaving 17 bases not matched to a gene. CDR1 SGHTA and CDR2 FQGTGA come from the germline V gene. DNA for the CDR3: TGTGCCAGCAGTTTCGATACAACGGGACAGGGGTTCATCGGGGAGCTGTTTTTT. Translation: CASSFDTTGQGFIGELFF.

This clone was observed a handful of times. The V call is TRBV18, the J call TRBJ1-5, with unresolved D. The CDR3 consists of 13 residues. CDR1 and CDR2 from the germline V gene are KGHSH and LQKENI. V lost 3 bases and J lost 5, with 8 bases in between. CDR3 nucleotides: TGTGCCAGCTCACCCTCACGGGATCAGCCCCAGCATTTT. Residues: CASSPSRDQPQHF.

The chain combines TRBV27 with TRBJ2-3; D is possibly TRBD2 (6 bases). The germline V gene encodes CDR1 MNHEY and CDR2 SMNVEV (reference sequence). The CDR3 is made up of 15 amino acids. Deletions cut 2 bases from V and 4 bases from J, with 13 bases between. The CDR3 region is CASSLTWGGSDTQYF. CDR3 coding DNA: TGTGCCAGCAGTTTAACGTGGGGAGGTTCAGATACGCAGTATTTT.

CDR3 coding DNA: TGTGCCAGCAGCTTGCGGGACAGGCCTAATGAAAAACTGTTTTTT. The encoded protein is CASSLRDRPNEKLFF. The chain links TRBV5-8 to TRBJ1-4; the match to TRBD1 covers 8 bases. The CDR3 spans 15 residues. J was trimmed by 3 bases and V by 1 base; bases with no gene match: 2. Germline CDR1 reads SGHTS; CDR2 reads YDEGEE.

The chain is built from TRBV7-2 and TRBJ2-7; a possible D gene is TRBD2 (5 bases). The V end was cut by 0 bases, the J end by 2 bases, with 11 bases between. CDR1 is SGHTA and CDR2 is FQGNSA in the germline V gene. There are 15 residues in the CDR3. The CDR3 reads CASSLAPGSPYEQYF. In DNA, the CDR3 is TGTGCCAGCAGCTTAGCCCCGGGGAGCCCCTACGAGCAGTACTTC.

This chain joins TRBV19 and TRBJ2-7; D is perhaps TRBD1 (5 bases). The CDR3 loop spans 14 amino acids. V lost 5 bases and J lost 6, with 17 bases in between. Germline V CDR1 and CDR2: LNHDA, SQIVND (reference sequence). CDR3 sequence (DNA): TGTGCCAGTAGTCCGACCGACAGAACTGGCGAGCAGTACTTC. Translated: CASSPTDRTGEQYF.

The chain uses TRBV7-2 and TRBJ1-5; weak D call: TRBD1 (5 bases). Germline V lookup: CDR1 SGHTA, CDR2 FQGNSA. CDR3 length: 13 residues. Trimming pared 7 bases from V and 4 bases from J, leaving 11 bases between. The CDR3, as DNA: TGTGCCAGCAACCTAGGGGCGAATCAGCCCCAGCATTTT. Protein: CASNLGANQPQHF.

The rearrangement links TRBV27 to TRBJ2-3; TRBD2 matches 8 bases. The CDR3 loop spans 15 amino acids. V lost 0 bases, J lost 5 bases, and 4 bases stayed unmatched. CDR1 and CDR2 from the germline V gene are MNHEY and SMNVEV (reference sequence). The CDR3, as DNA: TGTGCCAGCAGTTTATCCGGGGGGGCCATAGATACGCAGTATTTT. It translates to CASSLSGGAIDTQYF.